This T cell receptor (beta chain) is drawn from a study of tumor and adjacent non-tumor tissue in lung cancer. Study at large: The patients, 10 to 11 men and a handful of women, were about 31 to 76 with stage I to III disease. On average, productive TCRbeta reads reached around 4 million per sample. General study results and limits: Patients with more diverse tumor TCRs had worse survival.

Germline V gene lookup returns CDR1 DFQATT and CDR2 SNEGSKA (reference sequence). The CDR3 is 14 amino acids. TCRbeta libraries were built with three rounds of nested PCR, modified from ARM-PCR. TCRdb re-analysed the multiplex PCR reads in MiXCR, keeping a single row per CDR3 protein. The repertoire has approximately 82,000 distinct CDR3 sequences, 76% of them found once; the top ten carry 40%. This clonotype was counted once. What it binds is unknown. The junction differs from germline at one of its ends, possibly a read error. The template was RNA from unsorted bulk tissue. Distant lung tissue was collected more than 3 cm away from the tumor edge. Between August and November 2014, newly diagnosed, chemotherapy-naive lung cancer patients underwent thoracic surgery in China.

What was sequenced was distant non-tumor lung tissue. The source of this sequence is an older man with non-small cell lung cancer. This chain uses TRBV20-1 with TRBJ2-3; D is perhaps TRBD1 (5 bases). The CDR3 loop reads CSARVGWGTDTQYF. CDR3 coding DNA: TGCAGTGCTAGAGTAGGGTGGGGCACGGATACGCAGTATTTT.